The subject of this entry is one T cell receptor beta chain. This clonotype was counted once. What this receptor recognizes is not known. No base qualities exist here, and no much larger clone lies one base off it. A single read offers scant evidence. Sample treatment or condition, as interpreted from the label and publication: allogeneic hematopoietic cell transplantation with graft depleted of TCRalphabeta T cells and CD19 B cells. TCRalphabeta/CD19-depleted allogeneic hematopoietic cell grafts were given to the transplant recipients, all of whom were children. The data were obtained in a study of T-cell reconstitution after alpha-beta-depleted transplantation in children (dated by TCRdb to 2016 to 2017). Notes on the research overall: Using TCR repertoire profiling, the study quantitatively followed how T-cell immune reconstitution unfolded in children after TCRalphabeta/CD19-depleted allogeneic hematopoietic cell transplantation.

Trimming costs V 0 bases and J 4 bases, and their ends lie 16 bases apart. From the cysteine up to the phenylalanine, the CDR3 has a length of 16 residues. The entry retains the CDR3 DNA only, 48 bases that are in frame from base 1. The library was built by means of PCR. Sequencing took place on an Illumina HiSeq 2500. To normalize quantification of the TCRbeta repertoire, the TCR libraries were built with molecular barcoding that relied on unique molecular identifiers. TCRdb trimmed public reads at Q25 via fastp, called clones via MiXCR and kept in-frame beta chains. Each entry merges the rows of one CDR3 protein and shows their most common DNA and genes. In this sample the table shows hundreds of thousands of distinct CDR3 sequences, over 10% of which occur a single time. The ten largest clonotypes hold over 2% of the sample. Broader findings and caveats from the paper: The high TCRbeta diversity at day 60 in some patients was ascribed to recipient T cells and intrathymic progenitors that had survived conditioning. About two months after transplant, the apparently early recovery of alphabetaT-cell counts reportedly depended on just several hundred clones that had expanded rapidly and came from non-depleted graft cells. Hyperexpanded clone frequencies declined over subsequent months; after one year, T-cell counts and TCRbeta diversity were mostly attributed to newly produced T cells.

This chain is built from TRBV23-1 and TRBJ2-7, and possibly TRBD2, on 6 matching bases. TRBV23-1 is assigned to the ORF class and has an uncertain function. This TCR derives from a male patient between 10 and 17 years old who had a stem cell transplant for acute myeloid leukemia, so the T cells may come from the graft donor. The sample here was PBMCs, mostly from graft donor cells, taken 360 days after TCRalphabeta/CD19-depleted stem cell transplant. The CDR3 region reads CASSQSEGLRRYEQYF. The DNA is TGCGCCAGCAGTCAATCGGAGGGACTGAGGAGGTACGAGCAGTACTTC.